This TCR beta chain is drawn from a study of shared clonotypes between healthy human individuals. CD45RO-negative, CCR7-selected cells formed the naive CD8 fraction, which excluded terminally differentiated effector memory CD45RA+ cells. Clones were read by immunoSEQ multiplex PCR, and TCRdb kept only the in-frame ones, dropping some. Of hundreds of thousands of clones detected, 80% to 95% appear once; the ten largest clones hold less than 25%. J lost 3 bases, V lost 2 bases, and 2 bases had no gene match. Germline V gene data show CDR1 as GTSNPN and CDR2 as SVGIG (reference sequence). This CDR3 is 13 amino acids long.

The sequencing input was naive CD8+ T cells sorted from blood. The TCR comes from a man younger than 45 in good health. The rearrangement uses TRBV30 and TRBJ2-7; 9 bases align to TRBD2. In DNA, the CDR3 is TGTGCCTGGAGTCCTAGCGGGAACTACGAGCAGTACTTC. As protein: CAWSPSGNYEQYF.